The 2 T cell receptor beta chains below all came from one sample that was sequenced in a study of T cells in Graves' hyperthyroidism and ophthalmopathy. Amplified TCR beta CDR3 regions derived from RNA transcripts. The HTBI primer set drove a first-round RT-PCR of the TCR CDR3. Each CDR3 protein gets one entry after TCRdb re-called the multiplex PCR reads with MiXCR. Here the sample spans about 600,000 distinct CDR3 sequences, around 15% being singletons. Sequenced material: blood. The source is a woman aged 40 to 50 with Graves' ophthalmopathy.

The genes are TRBV12-3 or TRBV12-4 and TRBJ2-1, with a tentative D call TRBD1 (6 bases). The CDR3 sequence is 13 residues long. Between the trimmed V and J ends, which lost 2 bases and 7 bases, there was a span of 9 bases. In nucleotides, the CDR3 is TGTGCCAGCAGTTTAAACCAGGGGAATGAGCAGTTCTTC. This codes for CASSLNQGNEQFF.

The table lists this clonotype with a few counts. The chain combines TRBV10-2 with TRBJ1-2; D ambiguous. Trimming took off 1 base at V and 3 bases at J, with 6 bases between the two ends. Germline V CDR1 and CDR2: WSHSY, SAAADI. The CDR3 covers 13 residues. In DNA, the CDR3 is TGCGCCAGCAGTGAGTACAGTTACTATGGCTACACCTTC. Encoded protein: CASSEYSYYGYTF.